Given below is one TCR beta chain in context. Its matching antigen is unknown. Germline-derived CDR1 and CDR2 are SGHKS and YYEKEE (reference sequence). The CDR3 is made up of 16 amino acids. V shed 4 bases and J 0 bases; nucleotides not matched to a gene: 9. Primers included in the PCR were 60 Vbeta and 13 Jbeta primers. Some clones are missing from TCRdb's copy, which holds only in-frame ones; the method was immunoSEQ multiplex PCR. This table holds about 190,000 clones, roughly 80% found once. This sample was taken from a study of cytomegalovirus exposure and HLA in healthy donors. General observations from the study: CMV serostatus was the sole immune exposure data available. Upon later analysis, TCR association rates were observed to vary by HLA locus, being highest for DRB1 and lowest for HLA-C. The presence/absence work took it that sequencing depth was about the same across donors. TCR beta V- and J-gene trimming, according to a later analysis, was linked to a missense DCLRE1C variant.

The clonotype was recovered from a boy between 10 and 17 years old in good health and CMV-seronegative. This chain links TRBV5-5 with TRBJ2-7; TRBD1 matches at 8 bases. The sample consisted of PBMCs. The CDR3, as DNA: TGTGCCAGCAGCCAAAAAGGACAGGGCCTCTCCTACGAGCAGTACTTC. Protein sequence: CASSQKGQGLSYEQYF.